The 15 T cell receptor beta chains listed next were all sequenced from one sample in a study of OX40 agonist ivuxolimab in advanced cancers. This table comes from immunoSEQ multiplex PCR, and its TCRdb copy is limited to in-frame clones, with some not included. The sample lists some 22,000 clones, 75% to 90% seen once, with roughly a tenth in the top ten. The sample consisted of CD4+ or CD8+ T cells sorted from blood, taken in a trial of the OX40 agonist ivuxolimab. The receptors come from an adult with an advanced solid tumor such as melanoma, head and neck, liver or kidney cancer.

CDR3 amino acids: CASSKRGDWWRGQYF. For the CDR3, the DNA is TGTGCCAGCAGCAAACGGGGGGACTGGTGGCGCGGGCAGTACTTC. This chain connects TRBV21-1 to TRBJ2-7; no check of the table's D call, TRBD2, against the DNA was made. TRBV21-1 is designated a pseudogene. CDR3 length: 15 residues.

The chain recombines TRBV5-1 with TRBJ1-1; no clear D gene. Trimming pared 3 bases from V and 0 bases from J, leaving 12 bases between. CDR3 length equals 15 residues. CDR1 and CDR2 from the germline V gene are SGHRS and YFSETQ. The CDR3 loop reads CASSWQAEVNTEAFF. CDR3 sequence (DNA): TGCGCCAGCAGCTGGCAGGCGGAGGTGAACACTGAAGCTTTCTTT.

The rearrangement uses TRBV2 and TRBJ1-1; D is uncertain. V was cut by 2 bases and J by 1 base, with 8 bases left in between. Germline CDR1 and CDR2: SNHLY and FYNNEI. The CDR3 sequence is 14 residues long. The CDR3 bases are TGTGCCAGCAGTGAATCGCCAGCGAACACTGAAGCTTTCTTT. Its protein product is CASSESPANTEAFF.

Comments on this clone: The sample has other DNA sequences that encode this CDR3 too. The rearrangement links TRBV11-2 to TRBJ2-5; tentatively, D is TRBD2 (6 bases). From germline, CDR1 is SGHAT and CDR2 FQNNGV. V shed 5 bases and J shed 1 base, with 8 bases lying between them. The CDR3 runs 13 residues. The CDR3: CASSRSGQETQYF. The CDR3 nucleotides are TGTGCCAGCAGCCGTAGCGGCCAAGAGACCCAGTACTTC.

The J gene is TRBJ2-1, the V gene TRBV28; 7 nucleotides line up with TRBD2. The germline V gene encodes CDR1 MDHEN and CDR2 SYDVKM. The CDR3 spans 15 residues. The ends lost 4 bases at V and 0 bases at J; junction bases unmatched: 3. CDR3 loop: CASSSSGDSYNEQFF. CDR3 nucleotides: TGTGCCAGCAGTTCCAGCGGGGACTCCTACAATGAGCAGTTCTTC.

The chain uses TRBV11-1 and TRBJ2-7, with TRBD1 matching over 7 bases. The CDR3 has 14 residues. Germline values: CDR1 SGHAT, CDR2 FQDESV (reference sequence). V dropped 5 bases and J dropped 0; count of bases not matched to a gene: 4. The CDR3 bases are TGTGCCAGCAGCCTCCGGGACAGCTCCTACGAGCAGTACTTC. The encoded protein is CASSLRDSSYEQYF.

CDR3 nucleotide sequence: TGCGCCAGCAGCCTCCTGAGACTAGCGGTCGGGGAGCAGTTCTTC. As protein: CASSLLRLAVGEQFF. The chain carries TRBV4-1 and TRBJ2-1; TRBD2 matches at 9 bases. The V segment lost 4 bases and the J segment 10 bases; nucleotides outside the gene matches: 11. The CDR3 length is 15 residues. CDR1 and CDR2 from the germline V gene are MGHRA and YSYEKL.

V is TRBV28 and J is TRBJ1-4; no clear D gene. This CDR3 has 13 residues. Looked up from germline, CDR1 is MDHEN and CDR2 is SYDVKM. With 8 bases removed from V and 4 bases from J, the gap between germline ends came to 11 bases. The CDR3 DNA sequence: TGTGCCAGCGTCCGAGACCGTAATGAAAAACTGTTTTTT. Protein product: CASVRDRNEKLFF.

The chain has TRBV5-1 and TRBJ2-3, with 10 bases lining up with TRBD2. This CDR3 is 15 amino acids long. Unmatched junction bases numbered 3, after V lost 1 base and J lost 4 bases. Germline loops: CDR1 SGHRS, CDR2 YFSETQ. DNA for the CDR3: TGCGCCAGCAGCTTGCCCCTAGCGGGAGCAGATACGCAGTATTTT. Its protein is CASSLPLAGADTQYF.

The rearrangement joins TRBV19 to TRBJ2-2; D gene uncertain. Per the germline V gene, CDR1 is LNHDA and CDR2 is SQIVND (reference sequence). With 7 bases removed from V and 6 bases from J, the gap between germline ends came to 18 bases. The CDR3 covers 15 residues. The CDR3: CASTYGVWFAGELFF. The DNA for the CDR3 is TGTGCCAGTACCTATGGTGTTTGGTTTGCCGGGGAGCTGTTTTTT.

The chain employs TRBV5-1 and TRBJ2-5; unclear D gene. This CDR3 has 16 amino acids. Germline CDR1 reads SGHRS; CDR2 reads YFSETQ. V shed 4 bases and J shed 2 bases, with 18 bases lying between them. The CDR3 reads CASSPVIWEGQETQYF. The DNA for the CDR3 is TGCGCCAGCAGCCCGGTAATTTGGGAAGGACAAGAGACCCAGTACTTC.

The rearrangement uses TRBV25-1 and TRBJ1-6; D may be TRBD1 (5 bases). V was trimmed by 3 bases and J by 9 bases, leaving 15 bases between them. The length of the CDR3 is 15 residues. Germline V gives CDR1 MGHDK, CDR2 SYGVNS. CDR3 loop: CASSDQQGLGSPLHF. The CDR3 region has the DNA TGTGCCAGCAGTGATCAGCAGGGTTTGGGTTCACCCCTCCACTTT.

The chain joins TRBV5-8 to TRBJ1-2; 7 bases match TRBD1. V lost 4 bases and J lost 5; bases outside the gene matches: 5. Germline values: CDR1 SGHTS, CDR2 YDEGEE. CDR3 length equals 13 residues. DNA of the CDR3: TGTGCCAGCAGCCCACTACAGGGGTATGGCTACACCTTC. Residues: CASSPLQGYGYTF.

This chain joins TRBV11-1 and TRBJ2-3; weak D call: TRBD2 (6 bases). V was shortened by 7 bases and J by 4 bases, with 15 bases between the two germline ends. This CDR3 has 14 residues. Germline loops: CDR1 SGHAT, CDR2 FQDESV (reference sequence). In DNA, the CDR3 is TGTGCCAGCAAACTAGCAACGGCAGCAGATACGCAGTATTTT. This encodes CASKLATAADTQYF.

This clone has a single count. The CDR3 bases are TGTGCCACCACCACGGGACACAAGAACACCGGGGAGCTGTTTTTT. Residues: CATTTGHKNTGELFF. The chain uses TRBV28 and TRBJ2-2, with a weak D call TRBD1 (6 bases). Trimming stripped 10 bases from V and 1 base from J, with 16 bases between. The CDR3 totals 15 residues. In germline, CDR1 is MDHEN, CDR2 SYDVKM.